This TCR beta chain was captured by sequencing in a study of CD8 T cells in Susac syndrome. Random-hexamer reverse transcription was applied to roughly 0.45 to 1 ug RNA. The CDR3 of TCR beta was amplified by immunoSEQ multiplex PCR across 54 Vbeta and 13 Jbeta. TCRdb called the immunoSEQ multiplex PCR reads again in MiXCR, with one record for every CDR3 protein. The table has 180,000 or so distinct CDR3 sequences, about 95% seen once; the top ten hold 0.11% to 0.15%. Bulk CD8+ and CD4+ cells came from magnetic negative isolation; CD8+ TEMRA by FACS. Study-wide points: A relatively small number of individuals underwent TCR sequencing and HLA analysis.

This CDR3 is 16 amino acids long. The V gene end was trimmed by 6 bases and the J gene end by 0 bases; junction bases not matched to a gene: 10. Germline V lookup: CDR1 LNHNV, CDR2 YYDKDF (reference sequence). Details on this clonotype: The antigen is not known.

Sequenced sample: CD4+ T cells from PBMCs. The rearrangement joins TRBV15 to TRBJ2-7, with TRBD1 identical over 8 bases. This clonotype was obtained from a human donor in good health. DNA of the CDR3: TGTGCCACCAGGGGAAAGGGACAGGATTTCTCCTACGAGCAGTACTTC. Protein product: CATRGKGQDFSYEQYF.